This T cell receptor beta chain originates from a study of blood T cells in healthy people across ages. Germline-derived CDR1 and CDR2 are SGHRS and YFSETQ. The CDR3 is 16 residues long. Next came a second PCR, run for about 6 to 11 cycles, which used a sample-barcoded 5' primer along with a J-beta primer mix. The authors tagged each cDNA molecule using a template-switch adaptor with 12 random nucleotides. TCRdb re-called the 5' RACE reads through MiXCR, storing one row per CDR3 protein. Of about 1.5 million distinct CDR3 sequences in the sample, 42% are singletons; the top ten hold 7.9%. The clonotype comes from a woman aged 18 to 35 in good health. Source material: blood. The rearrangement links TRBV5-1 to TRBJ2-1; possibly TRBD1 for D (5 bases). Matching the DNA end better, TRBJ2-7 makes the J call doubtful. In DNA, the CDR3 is TGCGCCAGCAGCTTGGTACCTGGGGCACTCTACAATGAGCAGTACTTC. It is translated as CASSLVPGALYNEQYF.